This TCR beta chain was captured in a study of T cell changes during pregnancy in multiple sclerosis. TCRdb's copy holds only in-frame clones and misses some; the assay was immunoSEQ multiplex PCR. Among 25,000 to 30,000 clones listed, about 88% were seen once. V was clipped by 6 bases and J by 0 bases, with 14 bases between them. In germline, CDR1 is MNHEY, CDR2 SVGAGI. This CDR3 comprises 15 residues. The TCR originated in a female donor with multiple sclerosis, enrolled in a pregnancy study. Specimen: CD4+ T cells from peripheral blood mononuclear cells, collected in the second trimester of pregnancy. The chain joins TRBV6-5 to TRBJ1-1; no firm D call. CDR3 DNA: TGTGCCAGCAGGCGTACGGGATTCATGAACACTGAAGCTTTCTTT. This codes for CASRRTGFMNTEAFF.